One and the same sample provided the 6 T cell receptor beta chains below, sequenced in a study of blood T cell repertoires in COVID-19. Produced via immunoSEQ multiplex PCR; TCRdb's table is partial and in-frame only. The table has 80,000 to 100,000 clones, nearly 95% seen once. Material: peripheral blood. The receptors were gathered from a human donor with active COVID-19. The donor label of this sample is uncertain.

The CDR3 reads CASSLESSRGGADTQYF. The CDR3 nucleotides read TGTGCCAGCAGCTTAGAATCGAGTAGGGGGGGGGCGGATACGCAGTATTTT. J is TRBJ2-3 and V is TRBV11-3, with a tentative D call TRBD2 (7 bases). Per germline, CDR1 SGHNT and CDR2 YENEEA. There are 17 residues in the CDR3. The V end was cut by 0 bases, the J end by 6 bases, with 19 bases between. The full variable domain, its missing parts supplied by reference TRBV11-3 and TRBJ2-3, is EAGVVQSPRYKIIEKKQPVAFWCNPISGHNTLYWYLQNLGQGPELLIRYENEEAVDDSQLPKDRFSAERLKGVDSTLKIQPAELGDSAVYLCASSLESSRGGADTQYFGPGTRLTVL.

The chain is built from TRBV5-5 and TRBJ1-5; 8 bases line up with TRBD1. Unmatched junction bases numbered 7, after V lost 4 bases and J lost 4 bases. The V gene's germline CDR1 is SGHKS and CDR2 YYEKEE (reference sequence). The CDR3 runs to 15 residues. The CDR3 sequence: CASSPTGVENQPQHF. For the CDR3, the DNA is TGTGCCAGCAGCCCGACAGGGGTTGAAAATCAGCCCCAGCATTTT.

V gene TRBV19 combines with J gene TRBJ2-7, with 7 bases that match TRBD1. CDR3 length equals 14 residues. With 8 bases clipped from V and 1 base from J, the junction kept 8 bases outside the gene matches. The germline V gene encodes CDR1 LNHDA and CDR2 SQIVND (reference sequence). The CDR3 spells CASWAQGESYEQYF. For the CDR3, the DNA is TGTGCCAGTTGGGCTCAGGGGGAATCCTACGAGCAGTACTTC. The full variable domain, with the rest looked up from reference TRBV19 and TRBJ2-7, is DGGITQSPKYLFRKEGQNVTLSCEQNLNHDAMYWYRQDPGQGLRLIYYSQIVNDFQKGDIAEGYSVSREKKESFPLTVTSAQKNPTAFYLCASWAQGESYEQYFGPGTRLTVT.

This chain uses TRBV4-3 with TRBJ2-3, with 11 bases aligning to TRBD2. Looked up from germline, CDR1 is LGHNA and CDR2 is YSLEER. Trimming removed 0 bases from V and 5 bases from J; junction bases left unmatched: 7. This CDR3 region has 17 residues. Here the CDR3 reads CASSQEIAGGPLDTQYF. DNA of the CDR3: TGCGCCAGCAGCCAAGAAATAGCGGGAGGGCCGTTAGATACGCAGTATTTT.

The rearrangement joins TRBV5-1 to TRBJ2-5, with TRBD2 identical over 9 bases. V shed 2 bases and J 1 base; nucleotides not matched to a gene: 3. There are 15 residues in the CDR3. The germline gives CDR1 SGHRS, CDR2 YFSETQ. The CDR3 protein is CASSLLAGSQETQYF. The CDR3 region has the DNA TGCGCCAGCAGCTTACTAGCGGGCTCCCAAGAGACCCAGTACTTC.

This clone was seen only once. V gene TRBV19 combines with J gene TRBJ1-3; tentative D call: TRBD1 (5 bases). This CDR3 comprises 15 residues. Germline V gives CDR1 LNHDA, CDR2 SQIVND (reference sequence). The germline V and J ends were trimmed by 1 base and 5 bases, with 12 bases remaining between them. This CDR3 is CASSIGQSERNTIYF. The CDR3 coding sequence is TGTGCCAGTAGTATAGGACAGTCGGAACGAAACACCATATATTTT.